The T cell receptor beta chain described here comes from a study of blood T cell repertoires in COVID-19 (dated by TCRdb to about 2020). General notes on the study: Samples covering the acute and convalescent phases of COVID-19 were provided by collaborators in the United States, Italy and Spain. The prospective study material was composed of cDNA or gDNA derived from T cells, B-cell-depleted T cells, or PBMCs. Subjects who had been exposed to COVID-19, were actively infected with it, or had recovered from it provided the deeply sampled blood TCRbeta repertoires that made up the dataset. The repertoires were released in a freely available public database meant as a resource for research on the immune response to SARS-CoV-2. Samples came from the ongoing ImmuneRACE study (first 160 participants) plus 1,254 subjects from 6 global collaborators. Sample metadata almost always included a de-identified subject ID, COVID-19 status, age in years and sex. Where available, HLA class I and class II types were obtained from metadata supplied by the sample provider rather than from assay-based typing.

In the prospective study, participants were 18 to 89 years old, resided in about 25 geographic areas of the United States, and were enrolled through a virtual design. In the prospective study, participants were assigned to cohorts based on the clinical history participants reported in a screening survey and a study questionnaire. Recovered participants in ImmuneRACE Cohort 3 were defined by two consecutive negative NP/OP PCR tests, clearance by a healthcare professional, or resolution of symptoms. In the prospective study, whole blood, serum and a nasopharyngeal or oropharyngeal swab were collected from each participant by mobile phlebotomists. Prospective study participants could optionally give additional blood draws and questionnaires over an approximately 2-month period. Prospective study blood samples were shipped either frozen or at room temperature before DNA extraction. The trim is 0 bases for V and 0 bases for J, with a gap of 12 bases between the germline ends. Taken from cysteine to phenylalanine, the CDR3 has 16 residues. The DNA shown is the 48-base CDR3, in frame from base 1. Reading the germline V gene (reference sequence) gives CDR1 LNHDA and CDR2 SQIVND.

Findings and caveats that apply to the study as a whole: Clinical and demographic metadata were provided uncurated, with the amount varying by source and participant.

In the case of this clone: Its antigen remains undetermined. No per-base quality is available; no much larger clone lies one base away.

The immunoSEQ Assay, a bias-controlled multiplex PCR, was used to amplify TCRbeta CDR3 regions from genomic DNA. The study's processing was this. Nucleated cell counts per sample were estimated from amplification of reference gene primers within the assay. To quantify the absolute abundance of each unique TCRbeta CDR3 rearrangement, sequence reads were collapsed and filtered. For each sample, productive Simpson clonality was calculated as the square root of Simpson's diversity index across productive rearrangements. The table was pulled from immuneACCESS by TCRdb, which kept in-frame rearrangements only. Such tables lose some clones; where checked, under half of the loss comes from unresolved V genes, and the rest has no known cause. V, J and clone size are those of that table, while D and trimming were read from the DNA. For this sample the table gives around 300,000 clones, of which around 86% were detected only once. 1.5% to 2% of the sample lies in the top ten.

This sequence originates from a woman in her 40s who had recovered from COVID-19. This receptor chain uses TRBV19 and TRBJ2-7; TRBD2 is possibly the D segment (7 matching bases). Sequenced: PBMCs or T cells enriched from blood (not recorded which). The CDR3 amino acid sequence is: CASSIEQGGSSYEQYF. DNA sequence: TGTGCCAGTAGTATAGAACAGGGCGGGAGCTCCTACGAGCAGTACTTC.